The 18 T cell receptor beta chains listed next were all sequenced from one sample in a study of blood T cells in healthy people across ages. The authors ran a second PCR of roughly 6 to 12 cycles using a sample-barcoded 5' primer and a J-beta primer mix. MiXCR was run by TCRdb on the 5' RACE reads, yielding one entry per CDR3 protein. The table records some 700,000 distinct CDR3 sequences, 22% of them present only once. The sequenced sample was blood. These receptors all stem from a man aged 65-85 years in good health.

Here the CDR3 reads CSARDLAEHQETQYF. The CDR3 coding sequence is TGCAGTGCTAGAGATCTTGCGGAGCACCAAGAGACCCAGTACTTC. The chain employs TRBV20-1 and TRBJ2-5; D is unclear. The CDR3 is 15 amino acids. Germline V gene sequence: CDR1 DFQATT, CDR2 SNEGSKA (reference sequence). V gave up 0 bases and J gave up 0 bases, with 11 bases separating them.

This chain links TRBV20-1 with TRBJ1-5, with D maybe TRBD1 (6 bases). Germline V gives CDR1 DFQATT, CDR2 SNEGSKA (reference sequence). The CDR3 runs 16 residues. V was clipped by 0 bases and J by 6 bases, with 18 bases between them. CDR3 nucleotides: TGCAGTGCTAGAGATCCGTCCCGGGGGGCCTTTCAGCCCCAGCATTTT. As protein: CSARDPSRGAFQPQHF.

This clonotype was seen many times. This chain joins TRBV7-8 and TRBJ2-7; D may be TRBD1 (6 bases). The CDR3 covers 14 residues. Trimming pared 5 bases from V and 0 bases from J, leaving 11 bases between. The germline gives CDR1 SGHVS, CDR2 FQNEAQ. CDR3 coding DNA: TGTGCCAGCAGCCCTACAGGGAGCTCCTACGAGCAGTACGTC. It specifies CASSPTGSSYEQYV.

The chain carries TRBV25-1 and TRBJ2-7, with D perhaps matching TRBD2 (6 bases). Germline CDR1 is MGHDK and CDR2 is SYGVNS. The CDR3 sequence is 14 residues long. Deletions cut 5 bases from V and 3 bases from J, with 14 bases between. DNA of the CDR3: TGTGCCAGCAGTCCGGGACTGCTAGGCTACGAGCAGTACTTC. Protein sequence: CASSPGLLGYEQYF.

This clonotype occurred a few times. This chain connects TRBV5-4 to TRBJ2-5; 11 bases line up with TRBD2. Losses at the gene ends were 6 bases for V and 1 base for J; bases not matched to a gene: 8. The CDR3 runs to 16 residues. Germline lookup yields CDR1 SGHNT and CDR2 YYREEE (reference sequence). CDR3 DNA sequence: TGTGCCAGCAACTTCTTAGCGGGGGGGCCCCAAGAGACCCAGTACTTC. This encodes CASNFLAGGPQETQYF.

The chain employs TRBV23-1 and TRBJ2-1; possibly TRBD2 for D (6 bases). TRBV23-1 is reported as an ORF; its role is uncertain. The CDR3 is 18 residues long. V was trimmed by 0 bases and J by 2 bases, leaving 17 bases between them. Here the CDR3 DNA reads TGCGCCAGCAGTCAATCCTTTTTTGAGCGGGCCACCTACAATGAGCAGTTCTTC. The encoded protein is CASSQSFFERATYNEQFF.

On this clonotype itself: The conserved phenylalanine or tryptophan is not found at the CDR3 terminus, so this likely reflects a read error. V usage is TRBV20-1 and J usage is TRBJ2-5; D remains unclear. The CDR3 length is 14 residues. V was shortened by 1 base and J by 2 bases, with 11 bases between the two germline ends. Germline-derived CDR1 and CDR2 are DFQATT and SNEGSKA (reference sequence). Here the CDR3 DNA reads TGCAGTGCTAGAGCTAGACTCGCTCAAGAGACCCAGTACCTC. This encodes CSARARLAQETQYL.

DNA for the CDR3: TGTGCCAGCAGCTTAGAGACTAGCGGGACGTACAATGAGCAGTTCTTC. Translating it yields CASSLETSGTYNEQFF. The chain combines TRBV7-3 with TRBJ2-1; TRBD2 agrees at 11 bases. V shed 2 bases and J 4 bases; nucleotides not matched to a gene: 4. Germline lookup yields CDR1 SGHTA and CDR2 FQGTGA. The CDR3 is made up of 16 amino acids.

This clonotype appeared a few times. The chain is built from TRBV3-1 and TRBJ1-2; D gene ambiguous. The germline V gene has CDR1 LGHDT and CDR2 YNNKEL (reference sequence). This CDR3 region has 12 residues. V lost 4 bases and J 8 bases, leaving 11 bases between the germline ends. The CDR3 DNA reads TGTGCCAGCAGCCTCGCTCAAGGCGGCTACACCTTC. This gives the protein CASSLAQGGYTF.

CDR3 sequence reads: CASSFESGPGTQYF. CDR3 in DNA: TGTGCCAGCAGTTTTGAATCAGGGCCCGGTACGCAGTATTTT. This chain connects TRBV12-3 or TRBV12-4 to TRBJ2-3; tentative D call: TRBD1 (5 bases). V gave up 3 bases and J gave up 8 bases, with 15 bases separating them. The length of the CDR3 is 14 residues.

The chain couples TRBV5-1 to TRBJ2-3; the D gene is possibly TRBD2 (6 bases). Trimming pared 0 bases from V and 4 bases from J, leaving 15 bases between. This CDR3 region has 16 residues. The germline V gene encodes CDR1 SGHRS and CDR2 YFSETQ. The CDR3 nucleotides read TGCGCCAGCAGCTTGGGTTTCGGGGGTGCTTCAGATACGCAGTATTTT. Encoded protein: CASSLGFGGASDTQYF. The full variable domain, with the rest looked up from reference TRBV5-1 and TRBJ2-3, is KAGVTQTPRYLIKTRGQQVTLSCSPISGHRSVSWYQQTPGQGLQFLFEYFSETQRNKGNFPGRFSGRQFSNSRSEMNVSTLELGDSALYLCASSLGFGGASDTQYFGPGTRLTVL.

The chain joins TRBV5-1 to TRBJ2-5, with D possibly matching TRBD1 (6 bases). Germline V lookup: CDR1 SGHRS, CDR2 YFSETQ. CDR3 length: 14 amino acids. The germline V and J ends were trimmed by 2 bases and 1 base, with 9 bases remaining between them. The CDR3 loop is CASSFGQSQETQYF. CDR3 sequence (DNA): TGCGCCAGCAGCTTCGGACAGTCCCAAGAGACCCAGTACTTC.

The rearrangement joins TRBV6-2 or TRBV6-3 to TRBJ1-1, with 9 bases fitting TRBD1. The CDR3 contains 16 residues. Germline CDR1 is MNHEY and CDR2 is SVGEGT. The V and J ends lost 6 bases and 1 base, in that order; junction bases with no gene match: 9. The CDR3 DNA sequence: TGTGCCAGCAGCGGCGGGACAGGGCGCGGGAACACTGAAGCTTTCTTT. Translation gives CASSGGTGRGNTEAFF.

This rearrangement joins TRBV5-1 to TRBJ2-3, with D hard to call. The CDR3 runs to 16 residues. The V gene lost 0 bases and the J gene lost 3 bases, with 14 bases spanning the gap. Per germline, CDR1 SGHRS and CDR2 YFSETQ. The CDR3 bases are TGCGCCAGCAGCTTGGCCGAAGGTCCTCCGACAGATACGCAGTATTTT. This encodes CASSLAEGPPTDTQYF.

The chain links TRBV5-6 to TRBJ1-2, with 7 bases identical to TRBD1. In germline, CDR1 is SGHDT, CDR2 YYEEEE. The V segment lost 4 bases and the J segment 7 bases; nucleotides outside the gene matches: 7. The CDR3 totals 13 residues. The CDR3 loop reads CASSGKGAGGYTF. The CDR3 DNA sequence: TGTGCCAGCAGCGGGAAGGGGGCAGGTGGCTACACCTTC.

In this sample, this clonotype turned up a few times. The rearrangement links TRBV6-5 to TRBJ2-3; D might be TRBD2 (5 bases). V was trimmed by 4 bases and J by 5 bases, leaving 13 bases between them. CDR3 length: 14 residues. The germline V gene encodes CDR1 MNHEY and CDR2 SVGAGI. In DNA, the CDR3 is TGTGCCAGCAGTTCGCCAGGAGGTAAAGATACGCAGTATTTT. It encodes CASSSPGGKDTQYF.

The chain links TRBV7-8 to TRBJ2-1; 9 bases are shared with TRBD1. CDR3 length: 15 amino acids. V was clipped by 1 base and J by 7 bases; unmatched bases: 5. Germline loops: CDR1 SGHVS, CDR2 FQNEAQ. The CDR3 region is CASSLGWDRENEQFF. CDR3 nucleotides: TGTGCCAGCAGCTTAGGATGGGACAGGGAGAATGAGCAGTTCTTC.

This clonotype has just a few counts. The chain recombines TRBV6-5 with TRBJ2-1, with D possibly matching TRBD2 (5 bases). The germline CDR1 and CDR2 sequences are MNHEY and SVGAGI. The V gene lost 0 bases and the J gene lost 12 bases, with 18 bases spanning the gap. CDR3 length: 15 amino acids. This CDR3 is CASSYSRAQYSGQFF. CDR3 in DNA: TGTGCCAGCAGTTACTCGAGGGCGCAGTATTCCGGGCAGTTCTTC.